Each of the 10 T cell receptor beta chains below was sequenced from the same sample in a study of T cell repertoires in ileal Crohn's disease. Method: immunoSEQ multiplex PCR; TCRdb's copy keeps in-frame clones and lacks some. The sample includes approximately 15,000 clones, more than 60% of them seen just once. Time point of the sample: neoterminal ileum biopsy at postoperative endoscopy, about 6 months after surgery. Material: ileal tissue. Source of these receptors: an adult with Crohn's disease.

This chain uses TRBV29-1 with TRBJ1-2; the D gene is possibly TRBD1 (6 bases). The V and J ends lost 6 bases and 6 bases respectively, with 17 bases between them. The CDR3 is made up of 13 amino acids. CDR1 and CDR2 from the germline V gene are SQVTM and ANQGSEA. The CDR3 loop reads CSVARQEGNGYTF. The DNA of the CDR3 is TGCAGCGTCGCTCGACAGGAGGGGAATGGCTACACCTTC.

The rearrangement joins TRBV7-8 to TRBJ1-1; TRBD1 might be the D (5 bases). CDR1 and CDR2 from the germline V gene are SGHVS and FQNEAQ. The CDR3 loop spans 15 amino acids. Trimming removed 1 base from V and 0 bases from J, with 9 bases in between. The DNA of the CDR3 is TGTGCCAGCAGCTTAGGACAGTTCATGAACACTGAAGCTTTCTTT. Its protein product is CASSLGQFMNTEAFF.

The CDR3 DNA reads TGTGCCTGGAGTGTTGGGACCACCAGTCAGCCCCAGCATTTT. This encodes CAWSVGTTSQPQHF. V gene TRBV30 combines with J gene TRBJ1-5, with TRBD1 as a possible D gene (5 bases). The CDR3 totals 14 residues. Germline lookup yields CDR1 GTSNPN and CDR2 SVGIG (reference sequence). V lost 0 bases and J lost 6, with 12 bases in between.

The chain carries TRBV14 and TRBJ1-1; D possibly corresponds to TRBD1 (5 bases). The germline V gene encodes CDR1 SGHDN and CDR2 FVKESK. V was clipped by 1 base and J by 6 bases, with 15 bases between them. This CDR3 is 15 amino acids long. The CDR3 sequence: CASSQVRGEDAEAFF. CDR3 nucleotides: TGTGCCAGCAGCCAAGTAAGGGGAGAAGACGCTGAAGCTTTCTTT.

The chain links TRBV6-1 to TRBJ1-2, with a weak D call TRBD1 (5 bases). This CDR3 is built from 16 residues. Trimming left V 2 bases short and J 3 bases short, with 16 bases between. Germline-derived CDR1 and CDR2 are MNHNS and SASEGT. CDR3 nucleotide sequence: TGTGCCAGCAGTGAATCCATCCAGGGCGCTTACTATGGCTACACCTTC. Its translation: CASSESIQGAYYGYTF.

The chain joins TRBV5-5 to TRBJ1-4; D perhaps matches TRBD1 (5 bases). V shed 2 bases and J shed 3 bases, with 17 bases lying between them. Germline V lookup: CDR1 SGHKS, CDR2 YYEKEE (reference sequence). This CDR3 contains 17 residues. The CDR3 spells CASSFAFTPGPNEKLFF. CDR3 DNA: TGTGCCAGCAGCTTCGCCTTTACTCCGGGACCTAATGAAAAACTGTTTTTT.

This clone came up once. The V call is TRBV5-4, the J call TRBJ2-7, with TRBD1 matching over 10 bases. CDR1 and CDR2 from the germline V gene are SGHNT and YYREEE (reference sequence). The trim removed 4 bases at V and 4 bases at J, leaving 8 bases unmatched. The CDR3 has 15 amino acids. CDR3 loop: CASSPRQGATYEQYF. CDR3 bases: TGTGCCAGCAGCCCAAGACAGGGGGCCACTTACGAGCAGTACTTC.

The chain recombines TRBV4-3 with TRBJ1-3; no firm D call. Trimming shortened V by 4 bases and J by 2 bases, and 6 bases separated the two germline ends. There are 13 residues in the CDR3. Germline-derived CDR1 and CDR2 are LGHNA and YSLEER. CDR3 nucleotides: TGCGCCAGCAGCCTGGCCACTGGAAACACCATATATTTT. Its protein is CASSLATGNTIYF.

The chain recombines TRBV5-4 with TRBJ2-2; D gene uncertain. This CDR3 region has 15 residues. Germline V gene lookup returns CDR1 SGHNT and CDR2 YYREEE (reference sequence). Between the trimmed V and J ends, which lost 4 bases and 2 bases, there was a span of 12 bases. The DNA for the CDR3 is TGTGCCAGCAGCCCGTGGCTCGAAAACACCGGGGAGCTGTTTTTT. Translation: CASSPWLENTGELFF.

CDR3 loop: CASSLVLPASGPTGEQFF. The CDR3 DNA sequence: TGTGCCAGCAGCTTAGTTCTCCCAGCTAGCGGACCTACGGGGGAGCAGTTCTTC. The chain carries TRBV7-9 and TRBJ2-1; 7 nucleotides line up with TRBD2. CDR3 length: 18 residues. From germline, CDR1 is SEHNR and CDR2 FQNEAQ (reference sequence). V trimming: 1 base; J trimming: 10 bases; junction bases outside the gene matches: 19.